This TCR beta chain originates from a study of CD4 and CD8 cells across lung adenocarcinoma regions (dated by TCRdb to between 2018 and 2020). The study in broad terms: The study compared tumor centers with tumor margins to examine intratumor heterogeneity of the T cell receptor repertoire.

With respect to this clonotype: No antigen is known for it. The record has no base qualities; no much larger clone is one base away.

Donors were patients with localized lung adenocarcinoma, a subtype of non-small cell lung cancer. The samples were taken from the centers of localized lung adenocarcinomas. For TCR repertoire analysis, CD8+ T cells from tumor tissue were profiled apart from CD4+ T cells. CDR1 and CDR2 are read off the germline V gene as MNHEY and SVGAGI. V is clipped by 2 bases and J by 6 bases, and the sequence between their germline boundaries is 9 bases long. From the cysteine through the phenylalanine, the CDR3 covers 13 amino acids. Kept here is only the CDR3 DNA, which spans 39 bases and is read in frame from base 1. To prepare the library, PCR was applied. Sequenced using a HiSeq X Ten. TCRdb reanalyzed the raw reads on its own, using fastp at Q25 for trimming and MiXCR for clone calling, and kept in-frame beta chains. Entries that share a CDR3 protein sequence are merged under the most common genes and DNA. Here the sample has approximately 13,000 distinct CDR3 sequences; 53% occur a single time. The ten top clones hold about 33% of the sample.

This TCR derives from a female donor with lung adenocarcinoma. The CD4 and CD8 labels of this study may be unreliable. The sequenced sample consisted of CD8+ T cells from the center of a lung tumor. The cell subset or site label on this specimen signifies: tumor center region. In this chain, TRBV6-5 is recombined with TRBJ2-3, with no reliable assignment of the D segment. The CDR3 loop reads CASSYTSGDTQYF. Read as DNA, the sequence is TGTGCCAGCAGTTACACGTCCGGGGATACGCAGTATTTT.